The 27 T cell receptor beta chains presented below share a single source sample, sequenced in a study of Graves' ophthalmopathy and Graves' hyperthyroidism. Using RNA transcripts, the TCR beta CDR3 regions were amplified. Second-round multiplex PCR followed a first-round RT-PCR using HTBI primers. TCRdb ran MiXCR on the multiplex PCR reads and lists one entry per CDR3 protein. The table lists hundreds of thousands of distinct CDR3 sequences, 20% to 25% of them singletons, with 7.1% in the top ten. Specimen: peripheral blood. The source is a woman aged 18-30 years with stable Graves' hyperthyroidism. Some clones in this sample may be carry-over from other donors' samples.

The J gene is TRBJ1-2, the V gene TRBV20-1; D not certain. Trimming took 5 bases from V and 6 from J, leaving 16 bases between them. CDR1 is DFQATT, CDR2 SNEGSKA, per germline (reference sequence). The length of the CDR3 is 13 residues. The CDR3 region is CSASKRTADGYTF. The CDR3, as DNA: TGCAGTGCTTCCAAACGGACCGCTGATGGCTACACCTTC.

The chain joins TRBV6-1 to TRBJ2-5, with D uncertain. The CDR3 length is 16 residues. Trimming shortened V by 3 bases and J by 4 bases, and 18 bases separated the two germline ends. The germline V gene encodes CDR1 MNHNS and CDR2 SASEGT. The CDR3 reads CASSDSGLFLGETQYF. CDR3 DNA sequence: TGTGCCAGCAGTGATTCCGGGCTTTTTTTAGGAGAGACCCAGTACTTC.

J is TRBJ1-3 and V is TRBV12-3 or TRBV12-4, with D unresolved. The CDR3 extends over 14 amino acids. V was shortened by 6 bases and J by 0 bases, with 9 bases between the two germline ends. As DNA, the CDR3 is TGTGCCAGCAGCCCAATCCTCTCTGGAAACACCATATATTTT. It codes for CASSPILSGNTIYF.

Ten or more counts support this clonotype. This chain links TRBV5-1 with TRBJ1-2; D is unclear. The germline CDR1 and CDR2 sequences are SGHRS and YFSETQ. The CDR3 has 12 amino acids. V was clipped by 2 bases and J by 6 bases, with 8 bases between them. The CDR3 DNA follows: TGCGCCAGCAGCTTTTCAGAAGATGGCTACACCTTC. The encoded protein is CASSFSEDGYTF.

The chain links TRBV27 to TRBJ1-1; D unresolved. V lost 0 bases, J lost 1 base, and 6 bases lay in between. Germline V lookup: CDR1 MNHEY, CDR2 SMNVEV (reference sequence). The CDR3 has 14 residues. The CDR3 is CASSLSWENTEAFF. The CDR3 bases are TGTGCCAGCAGTTTATCGTGGGAGAACACTGAAGCTTTCTTT.

A single count supports this clonotype. The chain joins TRBV12-3 or TRBV12-4 to TRBJ1-1; D is possibly TRBD1 (5 bases). V gave up 4 bases and J gave up 1 base, with 10 bases separating them. The CDR3 has 14 residues. CDR3 bases: TGTGCCAGCAGTTCCGACAGAGAGAACACTGAAGCTTTCTTT. Protein: CASSSDRENTEAFF.

This clonotype was counted a few times. The chain has TRBV4-3 and TRBJ2-7; 10 bases map to TRBD1. V trimming: 1 base; J trimming: 2 bases; junction bases outside the gene matches: 5. Germline-derived CDR1 and CDR2 are LGHNA and YSLEER. The CDR3 is 16 residues long. CDR3 sequence (DNA): TGCGCCAGCAGCCAAGCTATTGGGACAGGGGCCTACGAGCAGTACTTC. Its protein is CASSQAIGTGAYEQYF.

There are many counts of this clonotype. This chain joins TRBV15 and TRBJ1-1, with TRBD1 as a possible D gene (6 bases). The V gene lost 2 bases and the J gene lost 5 bases, with 9 bases spanning the gap. Germline assignment: CDR1 LNHNV and CDR2 YYDKDF (reference sequence). CDR3 length equals 13 residues. The CDR3 is CATSRIGQTEAFF. As DNA, the CDR3 is TGTGCCACCAGCAGAATAGGACAGACTGAAGCTTTCTTT.

The chain combines TRBV12-3 or TRBV12-4 with TRBJ2-7; TRBD2 matches at 14 bases. V shed 6 bases and J 6 bases; nucleotides not matched to a gene: 16. The CDR3 has 18 amino acids. The CDR3 spells CASRHTRRGLAGVAEQYF. In DNA form, the CDR3 reads TGTGCCAGCAGGCACACAAGACGGGGACTAGCGGGGGTGGCCGAGCAGTACTTC.

This chain connects TRBV20-1 to TRBJ2-4; maybe TRBD2 (5 bases). Per the germline V gene, CDR1 is DFQATT and CDR2 is SNEGSKA (reference sequence). CDR3 length: 17 amino acids. The germline V and J ends were trimmed by 3 bases and 5 bases, with 23 bases remaining between them. The CDR3: CSASNLRVGRLENIQYF. DNA of the CDR3: TGCAGTGCTAGTAATTTGCGGGTCGGACGGCTAGAAAACATTCAGTACTTC.

Ten or more counts support this clonotype. The V gene is TRBV2, the J gene TRBJ1-1; no clear D. Germline loops: CDR1 SNHLY, CDR2 FYNNEI. The CDR3 has 14 amino acids. V dropped 7 bases and J dropped 1 base, with 13 bases sitting between them. The CDR3 DNA reads as TGTGCCAGCAAAGCTAGTCCGGGGAACACTGAAGCTTTCTTT. This gives the protein CASKASPGNTEAFF. Full variable domain (rest looked up from reference TRBV2 and TRBJ1-1): EPEVTQTPSHQVTQMGQEVILRCVPISNHLYFYWYRQILGQKVEFLVSFYNNEISEKSEIFDDQFSVERPDGSNFTLKIRSTKLEDSAMYFCASKASPGNTEAFFGQGTRLTVV.

This clonotype was seen a handful of times. The rearrangement uses TRBV9 and TRBJ2-7; TRBD2 aligns across 9 bases. V lost 4 bases, J lost 4 bases, and 6 bases stayed unmatched. Germline CDR1 reads SGDLS; CDR2 reads YYNGEE. The CDR3 contains 14 residues. The CDR3 nucleotides are TGTGCCAGCAGCATCTCGACTAGCGGATACGAGCAGTACTTC. This translates into CASSISTSGYEQYF.

This clonotype was seen at least ten times. The rearrangement uses TRBV20-1 and TRBJ1-1, with 8 positions matching TRBD1. V was pared by 3 bases and J by 2 bases, with 8 bases of the junction left unmatched. The CDR3 length is 15 residues. Germline-derived CDR1 and CDR2 are DFQATT and SNEGSKA (reference sequence). The CDR3 loop reads CSASFRDRRNTEAFF. CDR3 DNA sequence: TGCAGTGCTAGTTTCCGGGACAGGAGAAACACTGAAGCTTTCTTT.

This rearrangement joins TRBV19 to TRBJ1-2; D is perhaps TRBD1 (5 bases). The CDR3 covers 11 residues. V was trimmed by 9 bases and J by 6 bases, leaving 11 bases between them. The germline gives CDR1 LNHDA, CDR2 SQIVND (reference sequence). Written as DNA, the CDR3 is TGTGCCAGCTTGGGGGGGGATGGCTACACCTTC. Protein sequence: CASLGGDGYTF.

This clonotype was seen a few times. The rearrangement links TRBV20-1 to TRBJ2-7, with a weak D call TRBD2 (6 bases). The V gene's germline CDR1 is DFQATT and CDR2 SNEGSKA (reference sequence). The ends were cut back, 1 base at V and 2 bases at J, with 18 bases in the middle. The CDR3 is made up of 16 amino acids. The CDR3 nucleotides are TGCAGTGCTAGAGTCCCCAGGGCTAGCGCAACCTACGAGCAGTACTTC. This sequence encodes CSARVPRASATYEQYF.

This clonotype was counted many times. V and J are TRBV12-3 or TRBV12-4 and TRBJ1-1; 9 nucleotides align to TRBD1. This CDR3 comprises 15 residues. Losses at the gene ends were 4 bases for V and 0 bases for J; bases not matched to a gene: 3. Here the CDR3 reads CASSYRGPMNTEAFF. CDR3 in DNA: TGTGCCAGCAGTTACAGGGGGCCGATGAACACTGAAGCTTTCTTT.

This clonotype was picked up many times. The rearrangement uses TRBV7-2 and TRBJ2-7; 12 bases line up with TRBD2. Trimming at V came to 7 bases and at J to 6 bases, leaving 10 bases not matched to a gene. The germline gives CDR1 SGHTA, CDR2 FQGNSA. CDR3 length: 15 amino acids. CDR3 loop: CASTLRLAGVGEQYF. CDR3 nucleotide sequence: TGTGCCAGCACCCTACGACTAGCGGGAGTAGGCGAGCAGTACTTC.

This clonotype was recorded many times. V gene TRBV6-5 combines with J gene TRBJ1-2; 10 positions match TRBD1. Germline-derived CDR1 and CDR2 are MNHEY and SVGAGI. The CDR3 has 15 amino acids. Trimming took 1 base from V and 6 from J; bases not matched to a gene: 5. The CDR3 protein is CASSYLTGGGDGYTF. CDR3 bases: TGTGCCAGCAGTTACTTGACAGGGGGCGGAGATGGCTACACCTTC.

The chain recombines TRBV7-2 with TRBJ2-7, with 7 positions matching TRBD2. The J segment lost 2 bases and the V segment lost 4 bases, leaving 8 bases of the junction unmatched. Germline V lookup: CDR1 SGHTA, CDR2 FQGNSA. This CDR3 spans 15 amino acids. CDR3 sequence: CASSSNPLAAYEQYF. The CDR3, as DNA: TGTGCCAGCAGCTCGAACCCCCTAGCGGCCTACGAGCAGTACTTC.

This chain connects TRBV20-1 to TRBJ1-5, with a weak D call TRBD1 (5 bases). Between the trimmed V and J ends, which lost 4 bases and 7 bases, there was a span of 23 bases. This CDR3 is 16 amino acids long. Per germline, CDR1 DFQATT and CDR2 SNEGSKA (reference sequence). The CDR3 protein is CSANSQGRVLRQPQHF. The DNA of the CDR3 is TGCAGTGCTAATTCCCAAGGCAGGGTATTAAGGCAGCCCCAGCATTTT.

This clonotype was picked up many times. The J gene is TRBJ2-4, the V gene TRBV6-1; 8 bases are a match to TRBD1. With V trimmed by 2 bases and J by 7 bases, 4 bases remained unmatched. CDR1 and CDR2 from the germline V gene are MNHNS and SASEGT. This CDR3 is built from 14 residues. CDR3 protein: CASSEWTGMNIQYF. The CDR3 DNA reads TGTGCCAGCAGTGAATGGACAGGGATGAACATTCAGTACTTC.

The sample holds a few counts of this clonotype. The J gene is TRBJ1-5, the V gene TRBV28; TRBD1 might be the D (5 bases). Deletions cut 4 bases from V and 9 bases from J, with 16 bases between. Germline V gene data show CDR1 as MDHEN and CDR2 as SYDVKM. This CDR3 has 14 residues. In DNA form, the CDR3 reads TGTGCCAGCAGTTCGAGGGGCGTGGGGGTGCCCCAGCATTTT. This sequence encodes CASSSRGVGVPQHF.

The chain links TRBV19 to TRBJ1-2; the D gene is possibly TRBD1 (6 bases). V lost 10 bases and J lost 4, with 13 bases in between. This CDR3 is built from 12 residues. Germline values: CDR1 LNHDA, CDR2 SQIVND (reference sequence). CDR3 protein: CATGQPLYGYTF. The DNA of the CDR3 is TGTGCCACTGGACAGCCGCTCTATGGCTACACCTTC.

This chain connects TRBV30 to TRBJ1-1; D remains ambiguous. CDR3 length: 10 residues. Germline CDR1 is GTSNPN and CDR2 is SVGIG (reference sequence). The V end lost 3 bases, the J end lost 5 bases, and 4 bases lay between the germline ends. The CDR3 nucleotides read TGTGCCTGGAGAGGAACTGAAGCTTTCTTT. Protein sequence: CAWRGTEAFF.

The chain has TRBV6-5 and TRBJ1-2; 7 bases map to TRBD1. CDR3 size: 16 residues. The junction had 14 bases not matched to a gene; V was cut back by 2 bases and J by 8 bases. CDR1 and CDR2 (germline): MNHEY, SVGAGI. The CDR3 spells CASSYAFRGGIGGYTF. DNA of the CDR3: TGTGCCAGCAGTTACGCCTTCCGAGGGGGCATCGGAGGCTACACCTTC.

This clonotype was seen more than once but under ten times. The chain uses TRBV3-1 and TRBJ1-1; no reliable D call. CDR3 length: 13 residues. CDR1 and CDR2 from the germline V gene are LGHDT and YNNKEL (reference sequence). V was trimmed by 1 base and J by 5 bases, leaving 8 bases between them. This CDR3 is CASSQVLGTEAFF. As DNA, the CDR3 is TGTGCCAGCAGCCAAGTTCTAGGGACTGAAGCTTTCTTT.

In DNA, the CDR3 is TGTGCCAGCAGTTCTACAGAGGGGGTTGCAGCTTTCTTT. Amino acid sequence: CASSSTEGVAAFF. The chain links TRBV5-8 to TRBJ1-1, with a possible D match to TRBD1 (6 bases). Per the germline V gene, CDR1 is SGHTS and CDR2 is YDEGEE. Trimming removed 5 bases at V and 10 bases at J, with 18 bases between. The CDR3 runs 13 residues.